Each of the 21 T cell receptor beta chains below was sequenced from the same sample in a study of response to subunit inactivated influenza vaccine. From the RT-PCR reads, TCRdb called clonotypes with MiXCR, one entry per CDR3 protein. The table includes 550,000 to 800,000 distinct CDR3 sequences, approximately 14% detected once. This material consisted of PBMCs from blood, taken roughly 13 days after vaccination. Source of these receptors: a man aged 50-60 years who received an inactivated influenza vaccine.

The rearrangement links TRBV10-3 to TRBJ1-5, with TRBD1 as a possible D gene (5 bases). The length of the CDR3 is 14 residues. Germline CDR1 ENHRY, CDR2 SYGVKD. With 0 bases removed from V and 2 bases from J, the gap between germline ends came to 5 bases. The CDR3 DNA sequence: TGTGCCATCAGTGAGTCGACAGGCAATCAGCCCCAGCATTTT. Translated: CAISESTGNQPQHF.

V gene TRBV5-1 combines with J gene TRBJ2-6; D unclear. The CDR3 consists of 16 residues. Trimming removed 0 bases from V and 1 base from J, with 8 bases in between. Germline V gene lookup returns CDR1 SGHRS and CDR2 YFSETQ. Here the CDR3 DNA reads TGCGCCAGCAGCTTGGTCTCCGGTTCTGGGGCCAACGTCCTGACTTTC. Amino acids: CASSLVSGSGANVLTF.

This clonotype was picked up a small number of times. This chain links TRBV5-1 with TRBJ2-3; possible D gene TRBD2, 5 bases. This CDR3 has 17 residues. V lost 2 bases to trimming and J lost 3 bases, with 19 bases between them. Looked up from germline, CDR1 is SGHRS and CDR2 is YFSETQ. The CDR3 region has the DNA TGCGCCAGCAGCTTTGGCGCGACCGGAAGGGAGACAGATACGCAGTATTTT. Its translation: CASSFGATGRETDTQYF. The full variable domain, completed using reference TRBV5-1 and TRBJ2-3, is KAGVTQTPRYLIKTRGQQVTLSCSPISGHRSVSWYQQTPGQGLQFLFEYFSETQRNKGNFPGRFSGRQFSNSRSEMNVSTLELGDSALYLCASSFGATGRETDTQYFGPGTRLTVL.

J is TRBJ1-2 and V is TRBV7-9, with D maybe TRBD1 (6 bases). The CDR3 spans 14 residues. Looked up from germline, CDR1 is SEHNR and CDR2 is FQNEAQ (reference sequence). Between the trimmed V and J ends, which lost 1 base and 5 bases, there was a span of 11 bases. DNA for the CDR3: TGTGCCAGCAGCTTAGTGGGGACAACTTATGGCTACACCTTC. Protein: CASSLVGTTYGYTF.

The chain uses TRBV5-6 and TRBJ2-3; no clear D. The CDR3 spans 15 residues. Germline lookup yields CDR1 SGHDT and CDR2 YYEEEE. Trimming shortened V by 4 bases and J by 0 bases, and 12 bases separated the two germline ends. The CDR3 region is CASSAQMMSTDTQYF. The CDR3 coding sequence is TGTGCCAGCAGCGCGCAAATGATGAGCACAGATACGCAGTATTTT.

The CDR3 region has the DNA TGTGCCAGCAGCTTAGTCGATTCAGGCAACTCTTTGGCTTTCTTT. It codes for CASSLVDSGNSLAFF. The chain joins TRBV7-2 to TRBJ1-1; D not resolved. Germline CDR1 SGHTA, CDR2 FQGNSA. The CDR3 runs 15 residues. V was pared by 1 base and J by 11 bases, with 20 bases between.

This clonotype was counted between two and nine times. CDR3 sequence (DNA): TGTGCCTGGAGTGCCTCCCCCTTTGACTGGGCTAGCACAGATACGCAGTATTTT. Protein sequence: CAWSASPFDWASTDTQYF. The gene calls are TRBV30 and TRBJ2-3; D remains ambiguous. Germline V gene lookup returns CDR1 GTSNPN and CDR2 SVGIG (reference sequence). The CDR3 contains 18 residues. Trimming shortened V by 1 base and J by 0 bases, and 20 bases separated the two germline ends.

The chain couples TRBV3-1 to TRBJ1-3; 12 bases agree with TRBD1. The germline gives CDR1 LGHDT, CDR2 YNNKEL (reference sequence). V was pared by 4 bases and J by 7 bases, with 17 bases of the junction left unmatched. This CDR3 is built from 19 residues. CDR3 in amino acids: CASSLSGTGGSTTRNTIYF. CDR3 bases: TGTGCCAGCAGCCTTTCCGGGACAGGGGGCTCCACTACGCGGAACACCATATATTTT.

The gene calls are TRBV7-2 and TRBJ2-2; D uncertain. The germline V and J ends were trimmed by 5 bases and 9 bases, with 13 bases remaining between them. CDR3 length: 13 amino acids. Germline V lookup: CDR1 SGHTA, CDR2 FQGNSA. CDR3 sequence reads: CASSPSQNRELFF. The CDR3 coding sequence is TGTGCCAGCAGCCCCAGCCAGAACCGGGAGCTGTTTTTT. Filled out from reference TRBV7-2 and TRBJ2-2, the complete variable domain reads GAGVSQSPSNKVTEKGKDVELRCDPISGHTALYWYRQSLGQGLEFLIYFQGNSAPDKSGLPSDRFSAERTGGSVSTLTIQRTQQEDSAVYLCASSPSQNRELFFGEGSRLTVL.

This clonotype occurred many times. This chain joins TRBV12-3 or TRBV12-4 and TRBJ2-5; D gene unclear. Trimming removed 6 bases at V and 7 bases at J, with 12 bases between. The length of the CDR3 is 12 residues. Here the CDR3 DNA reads TGTGCCAGCAGCTCACTCCTCCGGACCCAGTACTTC. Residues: CASSSLLRTQYF.

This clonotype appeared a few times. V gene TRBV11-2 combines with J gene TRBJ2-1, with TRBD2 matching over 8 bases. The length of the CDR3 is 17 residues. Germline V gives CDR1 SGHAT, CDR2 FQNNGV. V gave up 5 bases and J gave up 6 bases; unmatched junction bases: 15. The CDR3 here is CASSQKGEREFGNEQFF. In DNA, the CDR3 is TGTGCCAGCAGCCAAAAGGGGGAGCGGGAGTTCGGCAATGAGCAGTTCTTC.

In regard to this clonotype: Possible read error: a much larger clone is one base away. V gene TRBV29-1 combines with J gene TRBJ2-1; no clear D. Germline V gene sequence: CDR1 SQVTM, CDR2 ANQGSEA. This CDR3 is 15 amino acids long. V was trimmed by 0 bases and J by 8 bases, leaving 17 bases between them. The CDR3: CSVEDHSISLHEQFF. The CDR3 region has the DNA TGCAGCGTTGAAGATCACTCGATTAGTCTCCATGAGCAGTTCTTC.

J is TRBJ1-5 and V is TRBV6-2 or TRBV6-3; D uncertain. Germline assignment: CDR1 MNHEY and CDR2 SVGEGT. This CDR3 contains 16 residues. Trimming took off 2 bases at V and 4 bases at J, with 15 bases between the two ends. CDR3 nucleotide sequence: TGTGCCAGCAGTTACGAATCGGGCACCCCGAATCAGCCCCAGCATTTT. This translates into CASSYESGTPNQPQHF.

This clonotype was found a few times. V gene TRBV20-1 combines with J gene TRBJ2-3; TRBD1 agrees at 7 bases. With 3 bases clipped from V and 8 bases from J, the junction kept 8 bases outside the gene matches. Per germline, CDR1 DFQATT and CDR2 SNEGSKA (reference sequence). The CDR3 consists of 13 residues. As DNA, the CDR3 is TGCAGTGCTAGGAATCGGGGACAGACTACGCAGTATTTT. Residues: CSARNRGQTTQYF.

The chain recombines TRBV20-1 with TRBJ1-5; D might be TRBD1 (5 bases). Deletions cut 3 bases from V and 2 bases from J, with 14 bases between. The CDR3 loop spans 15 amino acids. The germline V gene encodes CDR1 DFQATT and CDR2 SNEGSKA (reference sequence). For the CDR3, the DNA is TGCAGTGCTAGCCCGGGCCGGGGCGGCAATCAGCCCCAGCATTTT. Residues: CSASPGRGGNQPQHF.

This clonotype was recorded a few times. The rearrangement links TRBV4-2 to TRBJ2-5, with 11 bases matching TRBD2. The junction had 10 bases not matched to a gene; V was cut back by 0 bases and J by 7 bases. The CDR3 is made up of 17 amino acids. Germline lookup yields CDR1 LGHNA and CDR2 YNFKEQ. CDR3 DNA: TGTGCCAGCAGCCAAGATCTAATTAGCGGGGGGGCGTTGACCCAGTACTTC. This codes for CASSQDLISGGALTQYF.

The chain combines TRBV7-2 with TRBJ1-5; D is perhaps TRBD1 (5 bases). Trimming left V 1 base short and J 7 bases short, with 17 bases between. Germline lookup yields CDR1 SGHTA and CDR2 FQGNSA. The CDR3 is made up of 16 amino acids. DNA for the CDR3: TGTGCCAGCAGCTTAGTTCCAGGGCGTCCTGAACAGCCCCAGCATTTT. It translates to CASSLVPGRPEQPQHF. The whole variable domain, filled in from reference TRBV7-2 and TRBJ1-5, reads GAGVSQSPSNKVTEKGKDVELRCDPISGHTALYWYRQSLGQGLEFLIYFQGNSAPDKSGLPSDRFSAERTGGSVSTLTIQRTQQEDSAVYLCASSLVPGRPEQPQHFGDGTRLSIL.

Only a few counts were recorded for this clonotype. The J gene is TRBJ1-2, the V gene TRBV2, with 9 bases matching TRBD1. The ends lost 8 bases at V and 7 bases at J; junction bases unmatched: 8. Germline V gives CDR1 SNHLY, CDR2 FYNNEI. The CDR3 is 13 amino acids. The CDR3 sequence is CASGTGQGLGYTF. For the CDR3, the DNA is TGTGCCAGCGGGACGGGACAGGGACTTGGCTACACCTTC.

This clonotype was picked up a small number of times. The CDR3 protein is CASADTNTGELFF. DNA for the CDR3: TGTGCCAGCGCAGACACGAACACCGGGGAGCTGTTTTTT. The V call is TRBV6-4, the J call TRBJ2-2; D not certain. This CDR3 region has 13 residues. With 8 bases removed from V and 0 bases from J, the gap between germline ends came to 7 bases. The germline V gene encodes CDR1 MRHNA and CDR2 SNTAGT.

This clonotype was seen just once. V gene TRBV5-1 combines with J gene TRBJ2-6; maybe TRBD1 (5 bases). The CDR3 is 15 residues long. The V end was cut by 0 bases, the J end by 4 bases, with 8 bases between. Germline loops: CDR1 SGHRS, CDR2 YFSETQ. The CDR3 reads CASSLEGRGANVLTF. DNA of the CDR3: TGCGCCAGCAGCTTGGAGGGGCGGGGGGCCAACGTCCTGACTTTC.

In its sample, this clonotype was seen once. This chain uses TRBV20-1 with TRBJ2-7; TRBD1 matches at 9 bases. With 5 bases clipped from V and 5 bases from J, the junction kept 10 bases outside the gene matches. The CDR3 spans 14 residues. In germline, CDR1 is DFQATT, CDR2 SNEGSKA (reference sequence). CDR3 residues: CSAGIPGQGNEQYF. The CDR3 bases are TGCAGTGCTGGAATACCGGGACAGGGCAACGAGCAGTACTTC.